The rows below give T cell receptor beta chains drawn from one sample of a study of human T cells and chemical hapten exposure. TCRdb fed the RACE reads into MiXCR, producing one record per CDR3 protein. Here the sample spans about 190,000 distinct CDR3 sequences, approximately 26% being singletons. The sample in question was whole blood, obtained in connection with sensitization to the hapten diphenylcyclopropenone (DPC). The origin of the receptors is a woman in her forties with alopecia areata. Some clones in this sample may be carry-over from other donors' samples. Both conserved end residues are part of each CDR3. The order of the fields is V gene, CDR3 protein.

v_call: TRBV10-3
cdr3_aa: CAISGSDRDTDTQYF

v_call: TRBV12-3/TRBV12-4
cdr3_aa: CASTPGVGTGAKNIQYF

v_call: TRBV28
cdr3_aa: CASSLHRGGNTEAFF

v_call: TRBV10-3
cdr3_aa: CAINGGGAQETQYF

v_call: TRBV7-2
cdr3_aa: CASSLGAGGEQETQYF

v_call: TRBV4-2
cdr3_aa: CASTPGGGIGLGTEAFF

v_call: TRBV6-5
cdr3_aa: CASSYSTQVGSEAFF

v_call: TRBV20-1
cdr3_aa: CSARDLTPGVLYF

v_call: TRBV12-3/TRBV12-4
cdr3_aa: CASSGARGRGEQFF

v_call: TRBV24-1
cdr3_aa: CATSGPTVTYGYTF

v_call: TRBV6-5
cdr3_aa: CASSYGIGPGATQYF

v_call: TRBV6-1
cdr3_aa: CASTRQATNYGYTF

v_call: TRBV7-2
cdr3_aa: CASSLRLAGHYEQYF

v_call: TRBV6-2/TRBV6-3
cdr3_aa: CASSYGGGVYEQYF

v_call: TRBV24-1
cdr3_aa: CATSRTGDGNQPQHF

v_call: TRBV2
cdr3_aa: CASCREQGVNQPQHF

v_call: TRBV29-1
cdr3_aa: CSVARDRGSEQYF

v_call: TRBV28
cdr3_aa: CASSLAREAYEQYF

v_call: TRBV5-4
cdr3_aa: CASSLAAGQNAGELFF

v_call: TRBV14
cdr3_aa: CASSHVGRGGTEAFF

v_call: TRBV28
cdr3_aa: CASSAGAWGQFF

v_call: TRBV5-1
cdr3_aa: CASSLTGYTAETQYF

v_call: TRBV20-1
cdr3_aa: CSAVFGDQPQHF

v_call: TRBV7-2
cdr3_aa: CASSPELGGQYF

v_call: TRBV20-1
cdr3_aa: CSARAEEKLFF

v_call: TRBV27
cdr3_aa: CASSLYDRAGGYTF

v_call: TRBV29-1
cdr3_aa: CSVRTSSGPRDTQYF

v_call: TRBV27
cdr3_aa: CASSLQGSTDTQYF

v_call: TRBV27
cdr3_aa: CASSGGQGSSGANVLTF

v_call: TRBV4-2
cdr3_aa: CASSQDKHTGELFF

v_call: TRBV6-5
cdr3_aa: CASSYSSGRGYIEQFF

v_call: TRBV4-1
cdr3_aa: CASSQGETYEQYF

v_call: TRBV2
cdr3_aa: CASRGFDGYQPQHF

v_call: TRBV20-1
cdr3_aa: CSASKREGLDEQYF

v_call: TRBV7-2
cdr3_aa: CASTRQIAGGTNEQFF

v_call: TRBV7-9
cdr3_aa: CASSLFGQTTEAFF

v_call: TRBV4-2
cdr3_aa: CASSQGGGRFTDTQYF

v_call: TRBV4-3
cdr3_aa: CASSLGTGGSGNTIYF

v_call: TRBV4-2
cdr3_aa: CASSQVSRRDSNQPQHF

v_call: TRBV7-9
cdr3_aa: CASSFSGRADAEQFF

v_call: TRBV28
cdr3_aa: CASNNRRGPGTEAFF

v_call: TRBV7-2
cdr3_aa: CASSSQAGEGTDTQYF

v_call: TRBV2
cdr3_aa: CASSTWTSGAYEQYF

v_call: TRBV6-1
cdr3_aa: CASAGTSGQPQHF

v_call: TRBV4-2
cdr3_aa: CASSQDRGEEQYF

v_call: TRBV5-1
cdr3_aa: CASSSEQDPGYEQYF

v_call: TRBV28
cdr3_aa: CASSLPTTNEKLFF

v_call: TRBV10-3
cdr3_aa: CAISEPGRTGELFF

v_call: TRBV20-1
cdr3_aa: CSASLGQHSGNTIYF

v_call: TRBV20-1
cdr3_aa: CSAKRGPTNIQYF

v_call: TRBV20-1
cdr3_aa: CSARDGTSNQPQHF

v_call: TRBV20-1
cdr3_aa: CSAVRDSSPRGVDEQFF